This entry concerns a single T cell receptor beta chain. What it binds is unknown. Data came from immunoSEQ multiplex PCR; TCRdb stores just in-frame clones and leaves some out. The sample comprises about 490,000 clones, around three quarters of which are singletons, and 12% rests with the top ten. The data derive from a study of shared clonotypes between healthy human individuals. Findings and caveats of the study: Apart from blood, nothing was sampled; tissue repertoires likely differ.

V lost 1 base, J lost 6 bases, and 10 bases lay in between. Germline CDR1 and CDR2: SGHAT and FQNNGV. CDR3 length: 14 residues. This sequence originates from a woman aged 40 to 50 in good health. Some clones in this sample may be carry-over from other donors' samples. Material for sequencing was PBMCs. V gene TRBV11-2 combines with J gene TRBJ2-1, with TRBD1 as a possible D gene (5 bases). The CDR3 DNA is TGTGCCAGCAGCTTAGCGGGCAGGGCCAATGAGCAGTTCTTC. Residues: CASSLAGRANEQFF.